These 19 T cell receptor beta chains share one sample of origin, sequenced in a study of blood T cell repertoires in COVID-19 (dated by TCRdb to the early 2020s). Libraries were constructed by the immunoSEQ multiplex PCR assay. This is the immuneACCESS table as TCRdb keeps it, with only in-frame sequences that have V and J called. A part of the clones is gone; compared with another copy, unresolved V genes explain less than half, and the rest is unexplained. Recorded for this sample are some 400,000 clones; nearly 90% of them occurred a single time. The top ten hold 6.5% of the sample. Material for sequencing was peripheral blood. The receptors were sampled from a man between 18 and 35 years old with active or convalescent COVID-19.

The chain combines TRBV28 with TRBJ1-5; D is possibly TRBD1 (5 bases). This CDR3 has 16 amino acids. CDR1 and CDR2 from the germline V gene are MDHEN and SYDVKM. The V and J ends lost 6 bases and 0 bases respectively, with 15 bases between them. The CDR3 sequence is CASSHRRGYSNQPQHF. The CDR3 DNA sequence: TGTGCCAGCAGCCATCGGAGGGGTTATAGCAATCAGCCCCAGCATTTT.

The chain has TRBV10-3 and TRBJ2-2; D gene unclear. Trimming took 0 bases from V and 9 from J, leaving 14 bases between them. This CDR3 is 15 amino acids long. Per germline, CDR1 ENHRY and CDR2 SYGVKD. The CDR3: CAISESTWAARELFF. In nucleotides, the CDR3 is TGTGCCATCAGTGAGTCTACTTGGGCCGCCCGGGAGCTGTTTTTT.

This clone has just one count. The chain is built from TRBV2 and TRBJ1-2; weak D call: TRBD1 (6 bases). The CDR3 length is 16 residues. Trimming cost V 6 bases and J 1 base, with 18 bases left between them. Germline-derived CDR1 and CDR2 are SNHLY and FYNNEI. The CDR3 loop is CASRGNERTDNYGYTF. The CDR3 DNA reads as TGTGCCAGCAGGGGGAATGAGAGGACAGATAACTATGGCTACACCTTC.

This chain connects TRBV29-1 to TRBJ2-2, with D unresolved. Germline V gives CDR1 SQVTM, CDR2 ANQGSEA. The CDR3 runs to 13 residues. The ends were cut back, 7 bases at V and 0 bases at J, with 9 bases in the middle. The CDR3 DNA follows: TGCAGCGCCCAAAACACGAACACCGGGGAGCTGTTTTTT. Protein: CSAQNTNTGELFF.

Points on this clone: The sample contains more than one DNA sequence encoding this CDR3. The genes are TRBV7-2 and TRBJ2-3; TRBD2 agrees at 13 bases. This CDR3 spans 15 amino acids. Germline V lookup: CDR1 SGHTA, CDR2 FQGNSA. V lost 5 bases and J lost 4; bases outside the gene matches: 3. The CDR3 reads CASSTGLAGADTQYF. In DNA, the CDR3 is TGTGCCAGCAGCACCGGACTAGCGGGAGCAGATACGCAGTATTTT.

The chain carries TRBV4-2 and TRBJ2-1, with 8 bases that match TRBD2. V was clipped by 2 bases and J by 8 bases; unmatched bases: 17. The CDR3 has 18 residues. The germline gives CDR1 LGHNA, CDR2 YNFKEQ. CDR3 protein: CASSQMAGSRGGHDEQFF. The CDR3 coding sequence is TGTGCCAGCAGCCAAATGGCCGGGAGCCGGGGGGGCCACGATGAGCAGTTCTTC.

This clone was observed a few times. This chain joins TRBV19 and TRBJ2-5; D possibly corresponds to TRBD1 (5 bases). V was shortened by 6 bases and J by 5 bases, with 10 bases between the two germline ends. Germline lookup yields CDR1 LNHDA and CDR2 SQIVND (reference sequence). The CDR3 contains 12 residues. In DNA, the CDR3 is TGTGCCAGTAGACAGGTGGGGGAGACCCAGTACTTC. Translated, it gives CASRQVGETQYF.

The chain is built from TRBV7-2 and TRBJ1-4; no definite D call. CDR3 length: 16 amino acids. Trimming removed 2 bases at V and 1 base at J, with 11 bases between. CDR1 SGHTA and CDR2 FQGNSA come from the germline V gene. The CDR3 here is CASSLSSPLTNEKLFF. In nucleotides, the CDR3 is TGTGCCAGCAGCTTATCTTCCCCCTTAACTAATGAAAAACTGTTTTTT.

The J gene is TRBJ2-4, the V gene TRBV24-1, with 10 bases lining up with TRBD1. V dropped 2 bases and J dropped 8; count of bases not matched to a gene: 8. CDR1 KGHDR and CDR2 SFDVKD come from the germline V gene. The CDR3 is 16 residues long. The DNA of the CDR3 is TGTGCCACCAGTGATTCGGACAGGGGGAGGTTGGACATTCAGTACTTC. This encodes CATSDSDRGRLDIQYF.

This clone was detected once. The chain is built from TRBV5-8 and TRBJ1-2; D is possibly TRBD1 (5 bases). The CDR3 is made up of 13 amino acids. The germline V gene has CDR1 SGHTS and CDR2 YDEGEE. V was shortened by 4 bases and J by 0 bases, with 7 bases between the two germline ends. CDR3 nucleotides: TGTGCCAGCAGCCGCAGGGCTAACTATGGCTACACCTTC. Its protein product is CASSRRANYGYTF.

On this clone itself: The identical CDR3 is also encoded by other nucleotide sequences in the sample. The V gene is TRBV4-2, the J gene TRBJ1-5; D perhaps matches TRBD1 (6 bases). Germline V lookup: CDR1 LGHNA, CDR2 YNFKEQ. This CDR3 has 15 amino acids. V was clipped by 0 bases and J by 0 bases, with 6 bases between them. The CDR3 reads CASSQEQGSNQPQHF. The CDR3 coding sequence is TGTGCCAGCAGCCAAGAACAGGGTAGCAATCAGCCCCAGCATTTT.

The chain recombines TRBV6-5 with TRBJ1-2; 9 bases align to TRBD1. Per the germline V gene, CDR1 is MNHEY and CDR2 is SVGAGI. Unmatched junction bases numbered 12, after V lost 3 bases and J lost 7 bases. This CDR3 region has 16 residues. CDR3 loop: CASSYSVTGGGSGYTF. The DNA of the CDR3 is TGTGCCAGCAGTTATTCAGTGACAGGGGGTGGTAGTGGCTACACCTTC.

In the case of this clone: Its ends do not fully match the called genes, so a read error is possible. The chain employs TRBV5-5 and TRBJ2-6, with D possibly being TRBD2 (6 bases). The germline V gene has CDR1 SGHKS and CDR2 YYEKEE (reference sequence). There are 15 residues in the CDR3. The CDR3 nucleotides read TGTGCCAGCAGCTTGACGGGAGCTGGGGCCAACGTGCTGACTTTC. This encodes CASSLTGAGANVLTF. Together with reference TRBV5-5 and TRBJ2-6, the CDR3 gives the full variable domain: DAGVTQSPTHLIKTRGQQVTLRCSPISGHKSVSWYQQVLGQGPQFIFQYYEKEERGRGNFPDRFSARQFPNYSSELNVNALLLGDSALYLCASSLTGAGANVLTFGAGSRLTVL.

The chain recombines TRBV7-2 with TRBJ1-1; TRBD1 agrees at 9 bases. V lost 1 base, J lost 6 bases, and 6 bases stayed unmatched. Looked up from germline, CDR1 is SGHTA and CDR2 is FQGNSA. CDR3 length equals 15 residues. DNA of the CDR3: TGTGCCAGCAGCTTAGTGGGGACAGGGAGGGCTGAAGCTTTCTTT. This gives the protein CASSLVGTGRAEAFF. Using reference TRBV7-2 and TRBJ1-1 for the parts outside the CDR3, the full variable domain is GAGVSQSPSNKVTEKGKDVELRCDPISGHTALYWYRQSLGQGLEFLIYFQGNSAPDKSGLPSDRFSAERTGGSVSTLTIQRTQQEDSAVYLCASSLVGTGRAEAFFGQGTRLTVV.

V usage is TRBV19 and J usage is TRBJ1-5; weak D call: TRBD1 (5 bases). Trimming pared 4 bases from V and 6 bases from J, leaving 7 bases between. This CDR3 has 12 residues. Germline lookup yields CDR1 LNHDA and CDR2 SQIVND (reference sequence). The CDR3 DNA follows: TGTGCCAGTAGTAAAACAGGTCAGCCCCAGCATTTT. Translation: CASSKTGQPQHF.

This clone showed up just a few times. This chain links TRBV6-6 with TRBJ1-1; D might be TRBD1 (5 bases). Between the trimmed V and J ends, which lost 6 bases and 4 bases, there was a span of 9 bases. From germline, CDR1 is MNHNY and CDR2 SVGAGI (reference sequence). The CDR3 has 12 amino acids. CDR3 in DNA: TGTGCCAGCAGGCAGGGATCCACTGAAGCTTTCTTT. This translates into CASRQGSTEAFF.

The rearrangement links TRBV23-1 to TRBJ1-1; 9 bases map to TRBD1. TRBV23-1 is marked as an open reading frame, function uncertain. The CDR3 spans 17 residues. The J segment lost 0 bases and the V segment lost 4 bases, leaving 9 bases of the junction unmatched. In nucleotides, the CDR3 is TGCGCCAGCAGTCGCCTACAGGGGGCGGGTTTGAACACTGAAGCTTTCTTT. Translated: CASSRLQGAGLNTEAFF.

The table lists this clone with a count of one. The chain's CDR3 is CASSGMGQGSEKLFF. Here the CDR3 DNA reads TGCGCCAGCAGCGGGATGGGACAGGGGAGTGAAAAACTGTTTTTT. This sequence joins TRBV5-1 and TRBJ1-4; 10 bases map to TRBD1. The CDR3 has 15 residues. V was clipped by 4 bases and J by 7 bases; unmatched bases: 7. The germline CDR1 and CDR2 sequences are SGHRS and YFSETQ.

The chain joins TRBV7-2 to TRBJ2-7, with 8 bases matching TRBD1. The CDR3 is 13 residues long. From germline, CDR1 is SGHTA and CDR2 FQGNSA. The J segment lost 3 bases and the V segment lost 4 bases, leaving 2 bases of the junction unmatched. The DNA of the CDR3 is TGTGCCAGCAGCTCTGACAGGGGCTACGAGCAGTACTTC. Translating gives CASSSDRGYEQYF. Full variable domain (missing parts from reference TRBV7-2 and TRBJ2-7): GAGVSQSPSNKVTEKGKDVELRCDPISGHTALYWYRQSLGQGLEFLIYFQGNSAPDKSGLPSDRFSAERTGGSVSTLTIQRTQQEDSAVYLCASSSDRGYEQYFGPGTRLTVT.